This is a list of T cell receptor beta chains from one sample in a study of cytomegalovirus exposure and HLA in healthy donors. TCRdb's copy holds only in-frame clones and misses some; the assay was immunoSEQ multiplex PCR. The repertoire holds over 80,000 clones, with 81% as singletons. The material sequenced was PBMCs. Source of these receptors: a man aged 40-55 years in good health and CMV-seropositive. CDR3s include the opening cysteine and the closing phenylalanine or tryptophan.

v_gene: TRBV7-9; j_gene: TRBJ2-2; CDR3aa: CASSTGLAAGELFF
v_gene: TRBV27; j_gene: TRBJ2-3; CDR3aa: CASSSGGTGVYF
v_gene: TRBV2; j_gene: TRBJ1-4; CDR3aa: CASSGTADEKLFF
v_gene: TRBV5-4; j_gene: TRBJ2-2; CDR3aa: CASSPGLAGSNTGELFF
v_gene: TRBV19; j_gene: TRBJ2-7; CDR3aa: CASSIDSGTGLIEQYF
v_gene: TRBV27; j_gene: TRBJ1-5; CDR3aa: CASSLSGSLYSNQPQHF
v_gene: TRBV5-1; j_gene: TRBJ2-7; CDR3aa: CASSLGQGFYEQYF
v_gene: TRBV10-1; j_gene: TRBJ2-1; CDR3aa: CASSDREGSSYNEQFF
v_gene: TRBV7-9; j_gene: TRBJ2-5; CDR3aa: CASSPGTSRGTQYF
v_gene: TRBV6-5; j_gene: TRBJ2-1; CDR3aa: CASSFGLAGSEQFF
v_gene: TRBV11-1; j_gene: TRBJ2-3; CDR3aa: CASSPHSGDTQYF
v_gene: TRBV6-5; j_gene: TRBJ2-3; CDR3aa: CASVRKRGSTDTQYF
v_gene: TRBV5-1; j_gene: TRBJ1-3; CDR3aa: CASSLDGTSSGNTIYF
v_gene: TRBV27; j_gene: TRBJ2-1; CDR3aa: CASSLLGRPYNEQFF
v_gene: TRBV2; j_gene: TRBJ1-2; CDR3aa: CASSEGYRAYGYTF
v_gene: TRBV15; j_gene: TRBJ1-1; CDR3aa: CATSRDPPGRDTEAFF
v_gene: TRBV19; j_gene: TRBJ1-5; CDR3aa: CASSIVAGQGRNQPQHF
v_gene: TRBV6-6; j_gene: TRBJ2-7; CDR3aa: CASSAQSGEQYF
v_gene: TRBV28; j_gene: TRBJ2-3; CDR3aa: CASSLGRGYVDTQYF
v_gene: TRBV27; j_gene: TRBJ2-7; CDR3aa: CASSLRGNYEQYF
v_gene: TRBV6-4; j_gene: TRBJ2-3; CDR3aa: CATGQGHTDTQYF
v_gene: TRBV4-1; j_gene: TRBJ2-7; CDR3aa: CASSQGQGGTYEQYF
v_gene: TRBV5-1; j_gene: TRBJ1-5; CDR3aa: CASSLGDRQGGQPQHF
v_gene: TRBV28; j_gene: TRBJ1-2; CDR3aa: CAVIRGDYGYTF
v_gene: TRBV30; j_gene: TRBJ2-1; CDR3aa: CAWSGGSMNEQFF
v_gene: TRBV6-1; j_gene: TRBJ1-1; CDR3aa: CASTYYTEAFF
v_gene: TRBV9; j_gene: TRBJ1-4; CDR3aa: CASSVVVGSTNEKLFF
v_gene: TRBV19; j_gene: TRBJ2-3; CDR3aa: CASSRRVRDTDTQYF
v_gene: TRBV7-9; j_gene: TRBJ2-7; CDR3aa: CASSAGTGYEQYF
v_gene: TRBV9; j_gene: TRBJ2-1; CDR3aa: CASSVGGLAGVDEQFF
v_gene: TRBV13; j_gene: TRBJ2-5; CDR3aa: CASSRWDTRETQYF
v_gene: TRBV19; j_gene: TRBJ1-5; CDR3aa: CASSIADRYQHF
v_gene: TRBV5-1; j_gene: TRBJ2-1; CDR3aa: CASSLAGGSNNEQFF
v_gene: TRBV7-8; j_gene: TRBJ2-6; CDR3aa: CASSLARAVSGANVLTF
v_gene: TRBV28; j_gene: TRBJ2-5; CDR3aa: CASSTPFDSPRETQYF
v_gene: TRBV27; j_gene: TRBJ1-1; CDR3aa: CASSLYQGGNTEAFF
v_gene: TRBV6-1; j_gene: TRBJ1-5; CDR3aa: CASSEGQGYNQPQHF
v_gene: TRBV9; j_gene: TRBJ1-1; CDR3aa: CASSITQGAYTEAFF
v_gene: TRBV7-9; j_gene: TRBJ1-1; CDR3aa: CASSLARRTFF
v_gene: TRBV6-5; j_gene: TRBJ1-4; CDR3aa: CASKRGGGGREKLFF